This T cell receptor beta chain is drawn from a study of cytomegalovirus exposure and HLA in healthy donors. Broader study findings: Evidence from a later analysis indicated that most CMV-associated TCR beta chains looked HLA-restricted. Analysis was performed later, and it showed HLA-associated TCR beta chains to be more clonally expanded than equally common others.

In the PCR, 60 Vbeta and 13 Jbeta primers were used. Libraries were prepared by immunoSEQ multiplex PCR; TCRdb keeps only in-frame clonotypes and omits some of them. The table includes around 130,000 clones, 81% detected once. V dropped 0 bases and J dropped 0 bases, with 13 bases sitting between them. Germline-derived CDR1 and CDR2 are SGHRS and YFSETQ. The CDR3 covers 18 residues. In the case of this clone: Its target is unknown.

The chain is built from TRBV5-1 and TRBJ2-6, with a possible D match to TRBD1 (5 bases). What was sequenced was PBMCs. The sequence derives from a woman aged 40 to 49 in good health and CMV-seronegative. CDR3 nucleotides: TGCGCCAGCAGCTTGGTAGCAGGGTTGGGCTCTGGGGCCAACGTCCTGACTTTC. This encodes CASSLVAGLGSGANVLTF.